This TCR beta chain stems from a study of blood T cell repertoires in COVID-19. For the study at large: COVID-19 samples from acute and convalescent phases originated in the United States, Italy and Spain. PBMCs, B-cell-depleted T cells, or T cells provided the cDNA or gDNA that made up the material.

This CDR3 spans 16 amino acids. Trimming left V 3 bases short and J 2 bases short, with 13 bases between. Per the germline V gene, CDR1 is LGHNA and CDR2 is YSLEER. Clones were read by immunoSEQ multiplex PCR, and TCRdb kept only the in-frame ones, dropping some. The sample has 250,000 to 300,000 clones, approximately 90% seen once. The receptor comes from a woman in her forties who had recovered from COVID-19. Input material: peripheral blood. The rearrangement joins TRBV4-3 to TRBJ1-4; D is unclear. CDR3 protein: CASSQGGFMTNEKLFF. For the CDR3, the DNA is TGCGCCAGCAGCCAGGGAGGGTTCATGACTAATGAAAAACTGTTTTTT.